This TCR beta chain was observed in a study of control samples from healthy donors and cancer patients. Profiling relied on immunoSEQ multiplex PCR, and the TCRdb table lists in-frame clones only, not all of them. The repertoire includes hundreds of thousands of clones, more than 65% of them detected once, and 13% sits in the top ten. This CDR3 has 15 residues. From germline, CDR1 is LNHDA and CDR2 SQIVND (reference sequence). Trimming pared 1 base from V and 6 bases from J, leaving 12 bases between. Source material: PBMCs. V usage is TRBV19 and J usage is TRBJ2-2; D is uncertain. This TCR was recovered from a woman in her sixties with lung cancer. The CDR3 DNA follows: TGTGCCAGTAGTATAGGGGGATTATCCGCCGGGGAGCTGTTTTTT. This encodes CASSIGGLSAGELFF.